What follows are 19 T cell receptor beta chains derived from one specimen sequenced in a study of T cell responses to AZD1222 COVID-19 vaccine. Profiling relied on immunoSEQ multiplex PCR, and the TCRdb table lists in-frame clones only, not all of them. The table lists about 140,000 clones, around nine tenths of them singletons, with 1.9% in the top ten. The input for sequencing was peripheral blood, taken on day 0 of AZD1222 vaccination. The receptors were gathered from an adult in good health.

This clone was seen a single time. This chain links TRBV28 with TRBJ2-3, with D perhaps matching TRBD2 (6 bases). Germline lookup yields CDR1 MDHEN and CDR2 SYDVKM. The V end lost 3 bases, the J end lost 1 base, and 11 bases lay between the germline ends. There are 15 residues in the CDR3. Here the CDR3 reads CASSLGGQGTDTQYF. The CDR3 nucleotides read TGTGCCAGCAGTTTGGGAGGCCAGGGCACAGATACGCAGTATTTT.

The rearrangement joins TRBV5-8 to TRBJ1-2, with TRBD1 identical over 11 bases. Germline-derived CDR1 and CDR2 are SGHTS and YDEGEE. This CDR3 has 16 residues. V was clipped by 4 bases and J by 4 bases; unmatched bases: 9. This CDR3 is CASSHGQGAMSYGYTF. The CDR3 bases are TGTGCCAGCAGCCACGGACAGGGGGCGATGTCCTATGGCTACACCTTC.

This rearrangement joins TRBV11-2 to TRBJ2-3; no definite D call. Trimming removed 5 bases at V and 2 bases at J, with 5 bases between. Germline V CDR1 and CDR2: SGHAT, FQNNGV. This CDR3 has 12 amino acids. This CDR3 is CASSPDTDTQYF. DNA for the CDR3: TGTGCCAGCAGCCCCGACACAGATACGCAGTATTTT. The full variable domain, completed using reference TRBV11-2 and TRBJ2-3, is EAGVAQSPRYKIIEKRQSVAFWCNPISGHATLYWYQQILGQGPKLLIQFQNNGVVDDSQLPKDRFSAERLKGVDSTLKIQPAKLEDSAVYLCASSPDTDTQYFGPGTRLTVL.

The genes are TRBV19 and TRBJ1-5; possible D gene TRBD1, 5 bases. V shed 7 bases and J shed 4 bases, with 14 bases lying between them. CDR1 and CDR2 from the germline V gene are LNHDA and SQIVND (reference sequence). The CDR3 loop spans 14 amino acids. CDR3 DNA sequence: TGTGCCAGTAAGGGTCTGGGGGGAAATCAGCCCCAGCATTTT. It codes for CASKGLGGNQPQHF.

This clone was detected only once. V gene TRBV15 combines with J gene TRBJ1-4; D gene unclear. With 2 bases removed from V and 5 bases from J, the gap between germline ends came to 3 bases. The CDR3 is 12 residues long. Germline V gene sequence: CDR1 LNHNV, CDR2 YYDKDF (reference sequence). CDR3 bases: TGTGCCACCAGCAGACCGAATGAAAAACTGTTTTTT. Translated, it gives CATSRPNEKLFF. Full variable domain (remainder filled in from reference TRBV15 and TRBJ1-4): DAMVIQNPRYQVTQFGKPVTLSCSQTLNHNVMYWYQQKSSQAPKLLFHYYDKDFNNEADTPDNFQSRRPNTSFCFLDIRSPGLGDTAMYLCATSRPNEKLFFGSGTQLSVL.

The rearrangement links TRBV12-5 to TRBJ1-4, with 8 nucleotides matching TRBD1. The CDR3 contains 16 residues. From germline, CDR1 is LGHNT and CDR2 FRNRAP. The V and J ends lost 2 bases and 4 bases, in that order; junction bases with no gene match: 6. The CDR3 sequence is CASGLWSGTGNEKLFF. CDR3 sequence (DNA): TGTGCTAGTGGTTTGTGGTCGGGGACAGGTAATGAAAAACTGTTTTTT.

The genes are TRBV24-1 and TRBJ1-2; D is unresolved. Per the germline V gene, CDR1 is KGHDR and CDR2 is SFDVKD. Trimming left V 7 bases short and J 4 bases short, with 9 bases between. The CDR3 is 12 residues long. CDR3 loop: CATSADGYGYTF. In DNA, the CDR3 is TGTGCCACCAGCGCGGACGGCTATGGCTACACCTTC.

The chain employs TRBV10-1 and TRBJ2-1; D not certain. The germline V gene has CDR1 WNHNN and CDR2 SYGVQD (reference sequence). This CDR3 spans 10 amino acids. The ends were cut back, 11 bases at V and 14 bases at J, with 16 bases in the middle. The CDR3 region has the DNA TGCGCCCCCTGGTCGGATAGGGAGTTCTTC. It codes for CAPWSDREFF.

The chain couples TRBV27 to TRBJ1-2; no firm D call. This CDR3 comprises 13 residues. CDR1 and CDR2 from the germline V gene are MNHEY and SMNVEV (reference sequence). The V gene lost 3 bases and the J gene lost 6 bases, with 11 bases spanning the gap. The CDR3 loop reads CASSFEGFNGYTF. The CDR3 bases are TGTGCCAGCAGTTTTGAGGGATTCAATGGCTACACCTTC.

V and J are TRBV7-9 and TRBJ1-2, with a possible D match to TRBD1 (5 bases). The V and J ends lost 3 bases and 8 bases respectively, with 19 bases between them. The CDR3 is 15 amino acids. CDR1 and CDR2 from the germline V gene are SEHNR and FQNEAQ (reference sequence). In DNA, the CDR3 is TGTGCCAGCAGCTTTACCGGGACCGGGGGAGCGGGCTACACCTTC. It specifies CASSFTGTGGAGYTF.

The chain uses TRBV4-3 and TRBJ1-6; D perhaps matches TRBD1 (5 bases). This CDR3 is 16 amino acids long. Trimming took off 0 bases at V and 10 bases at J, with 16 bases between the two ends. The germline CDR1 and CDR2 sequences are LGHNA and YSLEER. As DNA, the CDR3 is TGCGCCAGCAGCCAAGATCGGGGGGGAGAGGGATCACCCCTCCACTTT. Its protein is CASSQDRGGEGSPLHF.

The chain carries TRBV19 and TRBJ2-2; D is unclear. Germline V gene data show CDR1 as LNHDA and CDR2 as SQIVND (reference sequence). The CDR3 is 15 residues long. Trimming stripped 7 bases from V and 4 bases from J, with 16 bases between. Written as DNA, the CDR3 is TGTGCCAGTATTCGGATGACTCCGTTCACCGGGGAGCTGTTTTTT. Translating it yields CASIRMTPFTGELFF.

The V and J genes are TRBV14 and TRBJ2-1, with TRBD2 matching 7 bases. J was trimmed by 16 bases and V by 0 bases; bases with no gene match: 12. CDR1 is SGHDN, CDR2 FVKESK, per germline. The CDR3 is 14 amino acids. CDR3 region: CASSQEAASSGTFF. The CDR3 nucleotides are TGTGCCAGCAGCCAAGAGGCAGCGAGCAGCGGGACTTTCTTC.

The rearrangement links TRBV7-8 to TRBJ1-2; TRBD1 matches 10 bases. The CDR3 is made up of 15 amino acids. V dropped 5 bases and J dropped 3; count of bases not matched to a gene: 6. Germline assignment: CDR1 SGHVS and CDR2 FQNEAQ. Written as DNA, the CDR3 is TGTGCCAGCAGCACCCCCGGGACAGGGGACTATGGCTACACCTTC. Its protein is CASSTPGTGDYGYTF.

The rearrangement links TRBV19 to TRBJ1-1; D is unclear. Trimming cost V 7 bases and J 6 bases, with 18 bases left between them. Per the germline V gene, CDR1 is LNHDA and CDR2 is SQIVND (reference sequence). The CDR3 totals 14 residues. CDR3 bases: TGTGCCAGTAAGGAAGGTCAAAGGTGGGCTGAAGCTTTCTTT. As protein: CASKEGQRWAEAFF.

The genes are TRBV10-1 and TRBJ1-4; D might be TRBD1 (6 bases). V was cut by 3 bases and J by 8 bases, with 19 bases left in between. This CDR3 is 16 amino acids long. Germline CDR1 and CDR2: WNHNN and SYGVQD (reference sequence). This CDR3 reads CASSEMPGAGREKLFF. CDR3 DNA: TGCGCCAGCAGTGAAATGCCGGGGGCCGGGCGGGAAAAACTGTTTTTT.

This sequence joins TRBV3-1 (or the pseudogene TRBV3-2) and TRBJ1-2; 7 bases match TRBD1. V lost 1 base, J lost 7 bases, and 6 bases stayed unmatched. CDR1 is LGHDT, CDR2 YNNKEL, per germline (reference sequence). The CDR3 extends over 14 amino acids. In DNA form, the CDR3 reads TGTGCCAGCAGCCAAGTGGAAGGGGGCAGTGGCTACACCTTC. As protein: CASSQVEGGSGYTF.

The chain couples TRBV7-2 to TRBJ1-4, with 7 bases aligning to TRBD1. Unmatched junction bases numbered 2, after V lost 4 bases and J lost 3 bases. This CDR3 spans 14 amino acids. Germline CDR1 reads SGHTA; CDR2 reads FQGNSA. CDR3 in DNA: TGTGCCAGCAGCTGGGGGACAGCTAATGAAAAACTGTTTTTT. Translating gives CASSWGTANEKLFF.

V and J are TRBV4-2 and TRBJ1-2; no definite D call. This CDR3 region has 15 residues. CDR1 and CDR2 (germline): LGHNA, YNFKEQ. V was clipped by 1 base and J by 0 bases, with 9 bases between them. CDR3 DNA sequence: TGTGCCAGCAGCCAAGCTGGGATCGCTAACTATGGCTACACCTTC. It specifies CASSQAGIANYGYTF.